The sample holds a few counts of the clone carrying this TCR beta chain. How the authors handled the data: From reference gene primer amplification, estimates of nucleated cell counts were derived. Sequencing used immunoSEQ multiplex PCR; TCRdb keeps in-frame clones, though not all of them. The V and J calls and the clone size are those of that table, but D and trimming were determined from the DNA. The sample includes approximately 220,000 clones, about nine tenths of them seen just once. Cohort allocation depended upon clinical history that participants reported. This record belongs to a study of blood T cell repertoires in COVID-19. Study-level background: Some COVID-19 samples were acute and others convalescent; all came from the United States, Italy and Spain.

The CDR3 runs to 15 residues. V dropped 4 bases and J dropped 2 bases, with 15 bases sitting between them. Germline assignment: CDR1 SQVTM and CDR2 ANQGSEA. This TCR came from a woman aged 40 to 50 with acute COVID-19. Sequencing was performed on PBMCs or T cells enriched from blood (not recorded which). The genes are TRBV29-1 and TRBJ1-5; D perhaps matches TRBD1 (5 bases). In DNA, the CDR3 is TGCAGCGTTGCGGAAGGGGTTTTGGGCAATCAGCCCCAGCATTTT. Amino acid sequence: CSVAEGVLGNQPQHF. The full variable domain, completed using reference TRBV29-1 and TRBJ1-5, is SAVISQKPSRDICQRGTSLTIQCQVDSQVTMMFWYRQQPGQSLTLIATANQGSEATYESGFVIDKFPISRPNLTFSTLTVSNMSPEDSSIYLCSVAEGVLGNQPQHFGDGTRLSIL.